Listed below are T cell receptor beta chains from one sample, sequenced in a study of CD8 T cells in ankylosing spondylitis. MiXCR, applied by TCRdb to the 5' RACE reads, yields one record per CDR3 protein. In the table there are about 90,000 distinct CDR3 sequences, about 9% of which are singletons. Material: blood, either unsorted or a sorted T cell fraction (not recorded which). These TCRs come from a male donor with ankylosing spondylitis. Both conserved end residues are part of each CDR3. A D gene is named only where the DNA matches it firmly. Only part of the rows carry a size: once, few, many, or a class if the clone is expanded.

j_gene,v_gene,abundance,d_gene,CDR3nt,CDR3aa
TRBJ2-5,TRBV12-3/TRBV12-4,few,.,TGTGCCAGCAGTTTAGACCAAGAGACCCAGTACTTC,CASSLDQETQYF
TRBJ2-1,TRBV12-3/TRBV12-4,medium-sized,TRBD2,TGTGCCAGCAGTACCGGGGAGGGTACGACGATCTATGAGCAGTTCTTC,CASSTGEGTTIYEQFF
TRBJ1-5,TRBV27,.,.,TGTGCCAGCAGTGGCCGGTGGTCAGATAGCAATCAGCCCCAGCATTTT,CASSGRWSDSNQPQHF
TRBJ2-5,TRBV25-1,many,.,TGTGCCAGCAGTGAATATCCCGTAATGGGTGAGACCCAGTACTTC,CASSEYPVMGETQYF
TRBJ1-1,TRBV10-3,many,.,TGTGCCATCAGTCTCCCAGGTTACGACACTGAAGCTTTCTTT,CAISLPGYDTEAFF
TRBJ1-1,TRBV5-6,few,TRBD1,TGTGCCAGCAGCGTCGGGACAGCTGAAGCTTTCTTT,CASSVGTAEAFF
TRBJ2-3,TRBV3-1,.,TRBD2,TGTGCCAGCAGCCAAGACCAGCGGGAGGAATCAGATACGCAGTATTTT,CASSQDQREESDTQYF
TRBJ2-3,TRBV29-1,few,TRBD2,TGCAGCGGACAACTAGCGGGTACTAGCACAGATACGCAGTATTTT,CSGQLAGTSTDTQYF
TRBJ2-3,TRBV28,.,TRBD2,TGTGCCAGCAGTTTCACCACTAGCGGGAGGGACACAGATACGCAGTATTTT,CASSFTTSGRDTDTQYF
TRBJ2-3,TRBV29-1,many,TRBD2,TGCAGCGACCTCCAGCGGGACACAGATACGCAGTATTTT,CSDLQRDTDTQYF
TRBJ1-1,TRBV29-1,many,.,TGCAGCGTTCCGTGGAACACTGAAGCTTTCTTT,CSVPWNTEAFF
TRBJ1-5,TRBV27,.,.,TGTGCCAGCAGTGTCAGGGGTAGCAATCAGCCCCAGCATTTT,CASSVRGSNQPQHF
TRBJ2-1,TRBV12-3/TRBV12-4,few,.,TGTGCCAGCAGTGAACTGGCCAATGAGCAGTTCTTC,CASSELANEQFF
TRBJ2-1,TRBV19,many,TRBD2,TGTGCCAGTACCTCGGGGGCTAGCGGGATAGATGAGCAGTTCTTC,CASTSGASGIDEQFF
TRBJ2-1,TRBV29-1,many,TRBD1,TGCAGCGTCACGTTTGGGACAGGGTACAGCTTC,CSVTFGTGYSF
TRBJ2-1,TRBV7-9,.,.,TGTGCCAGCAGCTTAGGGACGGTGAGCGAGCAGTTCTTC,CASSLGTVSEQFF
TRBJ2-1,TRBV6-1,.,TRBD1,TGTGCCAGCAATGACAGGGAAGACAGTTTTGAGCAGTTCTTC,CASNDREDSFEQFF
TRBJ2-1,TRBV7-9,many,.,TGTGCCAGCAGCCTGACCGGGATTAATGAGCAGTTCTTC,CASSLTGINEQFF
TRBJ1-5,TRBV12-3/TRBV12-4,.,.,TGTGCCAGCAGTTTATCAGGGTATAGCAATCAGCCCCAGCATTTT,CASSLSGYSNQPQHF
TRBJ2-2,TRBV24-1,many,TRBD2,TGTGCCACCAGTGATACCCGGGGGGGACGAACGAACACCGGGGAGCTGTTTTTT,CATSDTRGGRTNTGELFF
TRBJ2-1,TRBV6-1,many,TRBD2,TGTGCCAGCAGTGTAAGCGGGGGGTCCTACAATGAGCAGTTCTTC,CASSVSGGSYNEQFF
TRBJ1-1,TRBV5-6,many,.,TGTGCCAGCAGCGATTATACTGAAGCTTTCTTT,CASSDYTEAFF
TRBJ2-1,TRBV24-1,.,TRBD2,TGTGCCACCAGTGATTTAAAAGCGGGAGAGGGGTACAATGAGCAGTTCTTC,CATSDLKAGEGYNEQFF
TRBJ1-4,TRBV7-9,few,.,TGTGCCAGCAGCCACACAGGACCCGAGGGTGAAAAACTGTTTTTT,CASSHTGPEGEKLFF
TRBJ2-7,TRBV11-2,.,.,TGTGCCAGCAGCTTAGGGGGGGTTTCGGACTTC,CASSLGGVSDF
TRBJ2-2,TRBV29-1,many,.,TGCAGCGTTTTCGGGAACACCGGGGAGCTGTTTTTT,CSVFGNTGELFF
TRBJ1-1,TRBV20-1,.,TRBD1,TGCAGTGCTAGAGACCCGGGACAGACTGGTGAGGACACTGAAGCTTTCTTT,CSARDPGQTGEDTEAFF
TRBJ1-1,TRBV20-1,many,.,TGCAGTGCTAGAGATGGAGGCCACACTGAAGCTTTCTTT,CSARDGGHTEAFF
TRBJ1-4,TRBV16,.,.,TGTGCCAGCAGCCCCCCTTCAACCTTCGATAAACTGTTTTTT,CASSPPSTFDKLFF
TRBJ2-7,TRBV5-6,.,.,TGTGCCAGCAGCTTGGCCGCCGGGGGCGGGCAGTACTTC,CASSLAAGGGQYF
TRBJ2-1,TRBV11-1,.,TRBD2,TGTGCCAGCAGCTTTAGATTAGGCAGCGGGAGCCCCTACAATGAGCAGTTCTTC,CASSFRLGSGSPYNEQFF
TRBJ2-1,TRBV7-8,.,.,TGTGCCAGCAGCCCCAGTAATGGAAATGAGCAGTTCTTC,CASSPSNGNEQFF
TRBJ2-1,TRBV12-3/TRBV12-4,.,.,TGTGCCAGCAGCGGATTGCGGAATGAGCAGTTCTTC,CASSGLRNEQFF
TRBJ2-1,TRBV2,few,TRBD2,TGTGCCAGCAGTAGCGGGAGGTCCTACAATGAGCAGTTCTTC,CASSSGRSYNEQFF
TRBJ2-7,TRBV27,few,.,TGTGCCAGCAGTTTATTAGGGAAGGGGGTACCATACGAGCAGTACTTC,CASSLLGKGVPYEQYF
TRBJ2-7,TRBV27,.,.,TGTGCCAGCAGTTTCAACGGGGCCGAGCAGTACTTC,CASSFNGAEQYF
TRBJ1-2,TRBV5-1,few,TRBD1,TGCGCCAGCAGCTTGGCAGGGGGCCTCTATGGCTACACCTTC,CASSLAGGLYGYTF
TRBJ1-2,TRBV24-1,few,.,TGTGCCACCAGTGATTTATCGGCCTATGGCTACACCTTC,CATSDLSAYGYTF
TRBJ2-1,TRBV27,.,.,TGTGCCAGCTCTCAACCTCTGGATGAGCAGTTCTTC,CASSQPLDEQFF